This T cell receptor beta chain was captured in a study of cytomegalovirus exposure and HLA in healthy donors. General study points: The tendency of first-cohort TCR clusters to co-occur in the 120 validation repertoires was identified by a subsequent analysis.

For this clone: Its specificity is unknown.

The table came from immunoSEQ multiplex PCR; TCRdb's copy has only in-frame clones and leaves some out. Here the sample spans around 350,000 clones, about nine tenths being singletons. V was shortened by 4 bases and J by 2 bases, with 12 bases between the two germline ends. The CDR3 has 14 amino acids. Germline values: CDR1 LGHNA, CDR2 YNFKEQ. Material for sequencing was PBMCs. The chain recombines TRBV4-2 with TRBJ2-7; perhaps TRBD1 as D (6 bases). The TCR comes from a young woman in good health and CMV-seronegative. CDR3 nucleotides: TGTGCCAGCAGCCCGTACAGGGCTACCTACGAGCAGTACTTC. Translated, it gives CASSPYRATYEQYF.